The sequence of this T cell receptor beta chain was determined in a study of Ad26.COV2.S vaccination and SARS-CoV-2 variants. General study results and limits: While placebo recipients had lower spike-specific TCR breadth, vaccine recipients had more. It was reported that spike-specific CD8+ and CD4+ T cell responses were substantially broad after vaccination.

TCRdb's copy holds only in-frame clones and misses some; the assay was immunoSEQ multiplex PCR. Among approximately 500,000 clones, around nine tenths were seen once, and the ten largest hold 9.5% to 15%. CDR3 length: 14 amino acids. Germline V gene data show CDR1 as SGHAT and CDR2 as FQNNGV. The V and J ends lost 3 bases and 10 bases respectively, with 16 bases between them. Regarding treatment: about 20 received Ad26.COV2.S at low or high dose, single or two shots; 5 received placebo; per-sample allocation not given. Material that was analyzed had been drawn on day 63 after the first vaccine or placebo injection. For this clone: Its antigen is as yet unknown.

Sequenced material: peripheral blood, taken in a trial of Ad26.COV2.S vaccine versus placebo. This rearrangement joins TRBV11-2 to TRBJ2-1; unclear D gene. The TCR sequence derives from a person aged 18-60 years who received the Ad26.COV2.S COVID-19 vaccine or a placebo. CDR3 loop: CASSFHPLDQEQFF. For the CDR3, the DNA is TGTGCCAGCAGCTTCCACCCTTTGGACCAGGAGCAGTTCTTC.